This TCR beta chain was captured in a study of CD8 T cells in Susac syndrome. Study summary: There were about six sequenced Susac syndrome patients with active disease and eight or nine in remission.

After extraction with the RNeasy kit, roughly 0.5 to 1 ug of the RNA was reverse transcribed using random hexamers. Amplification of TCR beta CDR3 used immunoSEQ multiplex PCR across 54 Vbeta and 13 Jbeta. TCRdb independently ran MiXCR on the immunoSEQ multiplex PCR reads; one entry per CDR3 protein. Among 120,000 or so distinct CDR3 sequences listed, roughly 94% were seen once. TEMRA cells were FACS-enriched, unlike CD8+ and CD4+ T cells, which were negatively isolated. The V and J ends lost 3 bases and 4 bases respectively, with 8 bases between them. Germline assignment: CDR1 SGHDT and CDR2 YYEEEE. The CDR3 consists of 12 residues.

The rearrangement joins TRBV5-6 to TRBJ2-7; D gene uncertain. The material sequenced was CD8+ T cells from PBMCs. This receptor was obtained from a human donor with Susac syndrome. The CDR3 sequence is CASSWLGYEQYF. In DNA, the CDR3 is TGTGCCAGCAGCTGGTTGGGTTACGAGCAGTACTTC.